This T cell receptor beta chain was observed in a study of blood T cell repertoires in COVID-19 (dated by TCRdb to 2020 to 2022). Background on the whole study: The collaborator samples originated in the United States, Italy and Spain and spanned the acute and convalescent phases of COVID-19. The prospective study material was composed of cDNA or gDNA derived from T cells, B-cell-depleted T cells, or PBMCs. The dataset comprised deeply sampled blood TCRbeta repertoires from subjects exposed to, actively infected with, or recovered from COVID-19. A freely available public database, intended as a resource for researchers studying the immune response to SARS-CoV-2, is where the repertoires were released. The samples were drawn from the first 160 participants of the ongoing ImmuneRACE study and from 1,254 subjects provided by 6 global collaborators. Sample metadata almost always included a de-identified subject ID, COVID-19 status, age in years and sex. Where available, HLA class I and class II types were taken from metadata supplied by the sample provider and were not determined by assay-based typing. Here is what the overall study found, with its caveats: The amount of clinical and demographic metadata varied by source and participant and was provided uncurated.

TCRbeta CDR3 regions were amplified from genomic DNA by means of the immunoSEQ Assay, a bias-controlled multiplex PCR. In the original analysis: Within the assay, amplification of reference gene primers was used to estimate how many nucleated cells each sample contained. Sequence reads were collapsed and filtered to measure the absolute abundance of every unique TCRbeta CDR3 rearrangement. For each sample, productive Simpson clonality was calculated by taking the square root of Simpson's diversity index across productive rearrangements. TCRdb provides this immuneACCESS table in a form limited to in-frame rearrangements. Some clones are lacking; in checked studies, under half of them reflect an unresolved V gene, and why the rest are absent is not known. V and J calls and clone size come straight from that table; D and trimming were deduced from the DNA. The sample table lists under 200,000 clones, 80% to 90% of them with a count of one. Approximately 7.7% of the sample is taken by the ten largest.

Details on this clone: What this receptor recognizes is not known. No much larger clone is present one base from it, and per-base qualities are unavailable.

V and J lose 4 bases and 0 bases, and a span of 12 bases separates them. The cysteine opens and the phenylalanine closes a CDR3 of 15 amino acids. Only the CDR3 portion is preserved as DNA: 45 bases, with reading frame beginning at the first base. Per the germline V gene (reference sequence), LGHDT is the CDR1 and YNNKEL is the CDR2. Another Seattle source contributed samples from volunteer blood donors who had recovered from COVID-19. Collaborating institutions collected whole blood in K2EDTA tubes following their own protocols. For TCRbeta analysis, collaborators shipped samples in one of three forms: frozen whole blood, isolated PBMCs, or DNA extracted from either of those sample types.

The sample was peripheral blood. This TCR was recovered from a man in his forties who had recovered from COVID-19. This chain joins TRBV3-1 (or the pseudogene TRBV3-2) to TRBJ1-1, with TRBD1 as a weak D call on 5 bases. CDR3 loop: CASSPDAGVNTEAFF. The bases are TGTGCCAGCAGCCCCGACGCGGGGGTGAACACTGAAGCTTTCTTT.